These 3 T cell receptor beta chains were all obtained from the same sample, sequenced in a study of shared clonotypes between healthy human individuals. Measured with immunoSEQ multiplex PCR; TCRdb has only the in-frame clones, and not every one. The data show hundreds of thousands of clones, with approximately 79% seen just once and 10% held by the top ten. The sequenced sample was memory CD4+ T cells sorted from blood. Subset defined: CD45RA-negative fraction. The receptors stem from a man aged 25 to 40 in good health.

This clone was detected only a few times. The chain couples TRBV2 to TRBJ2-7; 7 nucleotides agree with TRBD2. CDR1 SNHLY and CDR2 FYNNEI come from the germline V gene. V trimming: 2 bases; J trimming: 2 bases; junction bases outside the gene matches: 3. CDR3 size: 14 residues. The CDR3: CASSERGLAYEQYF. The CDR3 DNA follows: TGTGCCAGCAGTGAACGAGGACTAGCCTACGAGCAGTACTTC. The entire variable domain, with the rest obtained from reference TRBV2 and TRBJ2-7, is as follows: EPEVTQTPSHQVTQMGQEVILRCVPISNHLYFYWYRQILGQKVEFLVSFYNNEISEKSEIFDDQFSVERPDGSNFTLKIRSTKLEDSAMYFCASSERGLAYEQYFGPGTRLTVT.

The chain couples TRBV29-1 to TRBJ2-7; the D is unclear. Trimming pared 6 bases from V and 3 bases from J, leaving 15 bases between. Looked up from germline, CDR1 is SQVTM and CDR2 is ANQGSEA. The CDR3 runs 13 residues. This CDR3 is CSVRTASFYEQYF. Here the CDR3 DNA reads TGCAGCGTGCGGACCGCTTCTTTCTACGAGCAGTACTTC.

This CDR3 is CSATEGGQYF. For the CDR3, the DNA is TGCAGTGCCACTGAAGGTGGGCAGTACTTC. The gene calls are TRBV20-1 and TRBJ2-7, with D unclear. This CDR3 is 10 amino acids long. The V and J ends lost 6 bases and 9 bases respectively, with 12 bases between them. Germline lookup yields CDR1 DFQATT and CDR2 SNEGSKA (reference sequence).